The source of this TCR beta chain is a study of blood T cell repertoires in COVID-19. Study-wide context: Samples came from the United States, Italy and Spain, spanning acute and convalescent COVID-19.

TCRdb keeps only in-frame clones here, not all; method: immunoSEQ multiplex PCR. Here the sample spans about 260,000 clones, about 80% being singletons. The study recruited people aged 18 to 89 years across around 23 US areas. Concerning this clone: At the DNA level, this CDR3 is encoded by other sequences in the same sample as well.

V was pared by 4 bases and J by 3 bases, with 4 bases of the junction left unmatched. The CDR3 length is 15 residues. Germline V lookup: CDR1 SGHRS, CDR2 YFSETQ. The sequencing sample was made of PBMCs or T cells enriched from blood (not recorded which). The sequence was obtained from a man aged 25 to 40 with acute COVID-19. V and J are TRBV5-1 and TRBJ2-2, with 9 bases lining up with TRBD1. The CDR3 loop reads CASSDRDRDTGELFF. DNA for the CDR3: TGCGCCAGCAGCGACCGGGACAGGGACACCGGGGAGCTGTTTTTT.